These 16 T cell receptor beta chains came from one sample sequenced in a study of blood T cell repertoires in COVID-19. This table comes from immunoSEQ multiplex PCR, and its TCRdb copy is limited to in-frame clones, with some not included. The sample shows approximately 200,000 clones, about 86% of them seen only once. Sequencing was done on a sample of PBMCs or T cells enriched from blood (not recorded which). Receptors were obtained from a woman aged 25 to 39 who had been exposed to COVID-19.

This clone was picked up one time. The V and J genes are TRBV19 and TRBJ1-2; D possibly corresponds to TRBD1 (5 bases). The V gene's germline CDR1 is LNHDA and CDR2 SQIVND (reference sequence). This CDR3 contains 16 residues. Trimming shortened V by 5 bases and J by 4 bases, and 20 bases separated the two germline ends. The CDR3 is CASSPTLDRILYGYTF. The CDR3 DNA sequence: TGTGCCAGTAGTCCGACCCTCGACAGAATCCTCTATGGCTACACCTTC.

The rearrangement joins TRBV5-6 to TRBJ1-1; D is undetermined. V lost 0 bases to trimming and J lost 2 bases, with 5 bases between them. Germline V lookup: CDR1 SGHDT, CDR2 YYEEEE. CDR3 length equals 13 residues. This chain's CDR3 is CASSLAGNTEAFF. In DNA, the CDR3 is TGTGCCAGCAGCTTGGCGGGAAACACTGAAGCTTTCTTT.

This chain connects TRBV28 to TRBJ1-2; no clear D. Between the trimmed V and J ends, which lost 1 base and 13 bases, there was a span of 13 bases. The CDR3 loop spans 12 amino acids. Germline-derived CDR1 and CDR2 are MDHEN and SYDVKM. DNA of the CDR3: TGTGCCAGCAGTTTATTGACGGGGTTATGCACCTTC. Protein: CASSLLTGLCTF.

The CDR3 reads CASSVENYYGYTF. The CDR3 coding sequence is TGTGCCAGCAGTGTGGAGAACTACTATGGCTACACCTTC. The chain uses TRBV2 and TRBJ1-2, with D hard to call. Per the germline V gene, CDR1 is SNHLY and CDR2 is FYNNEI. CDR3 size: 13 residues. V dropped 4 bases and J dropped 3 bases, with 9 bases sitting between them.

This CDR3 reads CASSLARLGRGNTIYF. CDR3 nucleotides: TGTGCCAGCAGCTTAGCCCGTCTTGGGAGGGGAAACACCATATATTTT. J is TRBJ1-3 and V is TRBV7-9, with D uncertain. Trimming removed 0 bases at V and 4 bases at J, with 13 bases between. CDR3 length equals 16 residues. Germline V gene data show CDR1 as SEHNR and CDR2 as FQNEAQ (reference sequence). Variable domain in full (rest from reference TRBV7-9 and TRBJ1-3): DTGVSQNPRHKITKRGQNVTFRCDPISEHNRLYWYRQTLGQGPEFLTYFQNEAQLEKSRLLSDRFSAERPKGSFSTLEIQRTEQGDSAMYLCASSLARLGRGNTIYFGEGSWLTVV.

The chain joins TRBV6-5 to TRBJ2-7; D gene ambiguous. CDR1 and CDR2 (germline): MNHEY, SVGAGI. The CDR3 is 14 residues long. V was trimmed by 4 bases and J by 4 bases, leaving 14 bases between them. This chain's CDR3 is CASSSSLNLYEQYF. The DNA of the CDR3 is TGTGCCAGCAGTTCATCCCTAAACCTTTACGAGCAGTACTTC.

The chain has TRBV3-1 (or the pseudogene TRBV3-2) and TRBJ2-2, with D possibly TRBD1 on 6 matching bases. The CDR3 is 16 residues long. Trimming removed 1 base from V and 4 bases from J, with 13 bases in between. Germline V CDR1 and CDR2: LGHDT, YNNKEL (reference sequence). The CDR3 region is CASSQGAARGTGELFF. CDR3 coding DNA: TGTGCCAGCAGCCAAGGGGCCGCCAGGGGCACCGGGGAGCTGTTTTTT.

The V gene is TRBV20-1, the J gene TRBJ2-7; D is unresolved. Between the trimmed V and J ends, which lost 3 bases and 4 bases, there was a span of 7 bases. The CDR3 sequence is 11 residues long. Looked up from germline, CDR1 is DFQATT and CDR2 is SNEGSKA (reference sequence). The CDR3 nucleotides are TGCAGTGCTAGGACATTATACGAGCAGTACTTC. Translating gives CSARTLYEQYF.

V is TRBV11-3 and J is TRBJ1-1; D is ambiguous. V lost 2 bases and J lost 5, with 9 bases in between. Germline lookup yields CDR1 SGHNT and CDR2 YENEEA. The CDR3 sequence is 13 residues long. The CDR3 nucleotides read TGTGCCAGCAGCTTATCGGGGTTGACTGAAGCTTTCTTT. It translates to CASSLSGLTEAFF.

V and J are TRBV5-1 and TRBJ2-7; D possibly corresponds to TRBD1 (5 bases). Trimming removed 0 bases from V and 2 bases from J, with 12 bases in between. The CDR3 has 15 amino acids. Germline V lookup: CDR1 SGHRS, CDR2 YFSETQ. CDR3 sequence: CASSLVSPGPYEQYF. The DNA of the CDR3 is TGCGCCAGCAGCTTGGTGTCGCCAGGGCCCTACGAGCAGTACTTC.

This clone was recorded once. CDR3 in DNA: TGCAGCGTTGAAGATTGGGACAGCGAGGGGCCAAACTATGGCTACACCTTC. Amino acid sequence: CSVEDWDSEGPNYGYTF. The gene calls are TRBV29-1 and TRBJ1-2, with 7 bases matching TRBD1. Germline V gene lookup returns CDR1 SQVTM and CDR2 ANQGSEA. This CDR3 contains 17 residues. The J segment lost 2 bases and the V segment lost 0 bases, leaving 12 bases of the junction unmatched.

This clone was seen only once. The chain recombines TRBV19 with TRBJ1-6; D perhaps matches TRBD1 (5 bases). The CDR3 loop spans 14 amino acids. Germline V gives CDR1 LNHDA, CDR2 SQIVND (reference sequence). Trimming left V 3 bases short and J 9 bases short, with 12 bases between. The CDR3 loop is CASSIDDRPSPLHF. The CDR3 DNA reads TGTGCCAGTAGTATCGATGACAGACCTTCACCCCTCCACTTT.

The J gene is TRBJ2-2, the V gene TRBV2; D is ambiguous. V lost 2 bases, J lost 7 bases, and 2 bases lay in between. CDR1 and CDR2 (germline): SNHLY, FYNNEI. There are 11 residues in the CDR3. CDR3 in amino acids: CASSEYGELFF. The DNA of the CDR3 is TGTGCCAGCAGTGAATACGGGGAGCTGTTTTTT.

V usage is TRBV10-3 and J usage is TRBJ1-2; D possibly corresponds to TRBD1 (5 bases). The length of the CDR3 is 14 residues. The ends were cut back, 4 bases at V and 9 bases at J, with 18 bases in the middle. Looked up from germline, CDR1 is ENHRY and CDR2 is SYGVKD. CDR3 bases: TGTGCCATCAGTGGATCGGGGGATGGGATTAGCTACACCTTC. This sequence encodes CAISGSGDGISYTF.

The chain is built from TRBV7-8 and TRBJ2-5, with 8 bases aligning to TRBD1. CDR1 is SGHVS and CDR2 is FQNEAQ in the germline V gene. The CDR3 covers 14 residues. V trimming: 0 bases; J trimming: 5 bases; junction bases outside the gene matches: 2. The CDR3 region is CASSLAGQAETQYF. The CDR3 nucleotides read TGTGCCAGCAGCTTAGCGGGACAGGCTGAGACCCAGTACTTC.

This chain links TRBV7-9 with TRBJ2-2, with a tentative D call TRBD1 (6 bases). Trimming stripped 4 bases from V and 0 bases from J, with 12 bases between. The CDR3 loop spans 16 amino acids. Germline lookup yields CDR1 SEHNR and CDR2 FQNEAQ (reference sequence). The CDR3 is CASSSEGHPNTGELFF. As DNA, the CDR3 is TGTGCCAGCAGCTCCGAGGGACACCCGAACACCGGGGAGCTGTTTTTT.